This TCR beta chain is drawn from a study of shared clonotypes between healthy human individuals. The trim removed 2 bases at V and 6 bases at J, leaving 2 bases unmatched. Per the germline V gene, CDR1 is SGHTA and CDR2 is FQGTGA. The CDR3 length is 13 residues. Whole-study results and caveats: Non-shared clonotypes were found to have lower generation probabilities than the clonotypes that were shared by all four of the sorted-subset donors.

A remark on this clone: Its antigen is undetermined. Other DNA sequences in this specimen translate into the identical CDR3.

Some clones are missing from TCRdb's copy, which holds only in-frame ones; the method was immunoSEQ multiplex PCR. The table shows 300,000 to 400,000 clones, with roughly 80% occurring only once. The receptor's source is a man aged 25 to 45 in good health. Sequenced material: memory CD4+ T cells sorted from blood. Subset defined: CD45RA-negative fraction. The chain links TRBV7-3 to TRBJ2-7, with 9 nucleotides matching TRBD1. The CDR3 protein is CASSLLTGGEQYF. In nucleotides, the CDR3 is TGTGCCAGCAGCTTACTGACAGGGGGCGAGCAGTACTTC.